Listed below are T cell receptor beta chains from one sample, sequenced in a study of control samples from healthy donors and cancer patients. Method: immunoSEQ multiplex PCR; TCRdb's copy keeps in-frame clones and lacks some. The sample includes 150,000 or so clones, 85% to 95% of them seen just once. The specimen sequenced was PBMCs. All receptors come from a man in his sixties with colorectal cancer. The conserved cysteine and the conserved F or W are not part of the CDR3 here. Each record gives: V gene, J gene, CDR3 protein.

TRBV6-1	TRBJ2-5	ASSEGAGYQETQY
TRBV7-9	TRBJ2-5	ASSLSSGGKETQY
TRBV7-2	TRBJ2-5	ASSVQGGKETQY
TRBV18	TRBJ1-6	ASSTGEDSPLH
TRBV14	TRBJ2-7	ASSQGPYEQY
TRBV5-1	TRBJ2-5	ASSSTSTGGGETQY
TRBV2	TRBJ1-4	ASSEIPGRLEKLF
TRBV30	TRBJ2-5	AWSQIPSTDSEETQY
TRBV19	TRBJ1-1	ASTLRGGTEAF
TRBV2	TRBJ2-1	ASRQGQAGRGEQF
TRBV29-1	TRBJ1-2	SVVLCGDYGYT
TRBV15	TRBJ1-6	ATSRDISPLH
TRBV11-2	TRBJ2-1	ASSEPGFNEQF
TRBV2	TRBJ1-4	ASSDLGEKLF
TRBV19	TRBJ1-5	ASSPQTGGNQPQH
TRBV4-3	TRBJ1-2	ASSQGLQGYGYT
TRBV19	TRBJ2-1	ASSSGERAGGRNEQF
TRBV4-2	TRBJ1-4	ASSGRDKATNEKLF
TRBV19	TRBJ1-3	ASTPTWGYSGNTIY
TRBV5-1	TRBJ2-3	ASSYGRADTQY
TRBV11-2	TRBJ2-5	ASSLLKEETQY
TRBV11-3	TRBJ2-5	ASSQGLAGDQETQY
TRBV24-1	TRBJ2-3	ATSDPGRAHTQY
TRBV5-1	TRBJ1-1	ASSTGQGNTEAF
TRBV7-2	TRBJ2-7	ASSLGDGAFYEQY
TRBV30	TRBJ1-5	AWSSQGSQPQH
TRBV19	TRBJ2-2	ASTSSGGELF
TRBV6-6	TRBJ2-1	ASSYSKSKENNEQF